What follows are 21 T cell receptor beta chains derived from one specimen sequenced in a study of blood T cell repertoires in COVID-19. Clones were sequenced by immunoSEQ multiplex PCR, and TCRdb holds only the in-frame ones, with some missing. Altogether 88,000 or so clones are present, around four fifths being singletons, with the ten largest covering roughly 11%. The material sequenced was peripheral blood. Receptor source: a human donor in a cohort sampled during active COVID-19.

The chain links TRBV28 to TRBJ1-6, with TRBD1 matching over 9 bases. V was pared by 4 bases and J by 6 bases, with 4 bases of the junction left unmatched. The CDR3 sequence is 15 residues long. Germline assignment: CDR1 MDHEN and CDR2 SYDVKM. CDR3 nucleotide sequence: TGTGCCAGCAGTTGGGGACAGGGAATTAATTCACCCCTCCACTTT. Translation: CASSWGQGINSPLHF.

The gene calls are TRBV28 and TRBJ2-7, with D possibly matching TRBD1 (5 bases). The V end lost 3 bases, the J end lost 6 bases, and 12 bases lay between the germline ends. The V gene's germline CDR1 is MDHEN and CDR2 SYDVKM. This CDR3 is 13 amino acids long. CDR3 nucleotides: TGTGCCAGCAGTTTTTCCAGGGTAGGCGAGCAGTACTTC. Protein product: CASSFSRVGEQYF. Complete variable domain (other parts from reference TRBV28 and TRBJ2-7): DVKVTQSSRYLVKRTGEKVFLECVQDMDHENMFWYRQDPGLGLRLIYFSYDVKMKEKGDIPEGYSVSREKKERFSLILESASTNQTSMYLCASSFSRVGEQYFGPGTRLTVT.

The J gene is TRBJ2-7, the V gene TRBV5-1; TRBD2 matches 13 bases. Germline V gene data show CDR1 as SGHRS and CDR2 as YFSETQ. This CDR3 has 16 residues. Unmatched junction bases numbered 7, after V lost 2 bases and J lost 5 bases. CDR3 nucleotide sequence: TGCGCCAGCAGCTTAGAACTAGCGGGAGGGCGAGACGAGCAGTACTTC. As protein: CASSLELAGGRDEQYF. Supplemented by reference TRBV5-1 and TRBJ2-7, the full variable domain reads KAGVTQTPRYLIKTRGQQVTLSCSPISGHRSVSWYQQTPGQGLQFLFEYFSETQRNKGNFPGRFSGRQFSNSRSEMNVSTLELGDSALYLCASSLELAGGRDEQYFGPGTRLTVT.

The chain uses TRBV9 and TRBJ2-3; D is possibly TRBD2 (5 bases). This CDR3 comprises 17 residues. V shed 4 bases and J shed 4 bases, with 22 bases lying between them. The germline V gene encodes CDR1 SGDLS and CDR2 YYNGEE. CDR3 nucleotides: TGTGCCAGCAGCCCCCCCCCTCGGGGAAACGTGGCAGATACGCAGTATTTT. Amino acids: CASSPPPRGNVADTQYF.

The rearrangement uses TRBV7-2 and TRBJ1-5, with no clear D. V lost 5 bases, J lost 7 bases, and 12 bases lay in between. This CDR3 comprises 13 residues. Per germline, CDR1 SGHTA and CDR2 FQGNSA. CDR3 nucleotide sequence: TGTGCCAGCAGCCAACTCAATAGCCAGCCCCAGCATTTT. It translates to CASSQLNSQPQHF.

The chain is built from TRBV5-1 and TRBJ1-3, with a possible D match to TRBD1 (6 bases). Per germline, CDR1 SGHRS and CDR2 YFSETQ. The CDR3 is made up of 14 amino acids. The germline V and J ends were trimmed by 4 bases and 2 bases, with 10 bases remaining between them. The CDR3 nucleotides read TGCGCCAGCAGCCCAGCAGGGGCTGGAAACACCATATATTTT. The encoded protein is CASSPAGAGNTIYF.

The chain links TRBV6-5 to TRBJ2-4; D might be TRBD2 (7 bases). The CDR3 length is 14 residues. Trimming stripped 6 bases from V and 5 bases from J, with 14 bases between. Per the germline V gene, CDR1 is MNHEY and CDR2 is SVGAGI. CDR3 in DNA: TGTGCCAGCAGCCCCTCCGGGGGGCAAAACATTCAGTACTTC. This codes for CASSPSGGQNIQYF.

This rearrangement joins TRBV6-1 to TRBJ1-1, with TRBD1 as a possible D gene (6 bases). CDR1 is MNHNS, CDR2 SASEGT, per germline. This CDR3 region has 14 residues. V was clipped by 1 base and J by 5 bases, with 11 bases between them. The DNA for the CDR3 is TGTGCCAGCAGTGAAGTACAGGGTGGAACTGAAGCTTTCTTT. As protein: CASSEVQGGTEAFF.

Only one count was recorded for this clone. The V and J genes are TRBV11-3 and TRBJ2-7; D possibly corresponds to TRBD1 (5 bases). The CDR3 contains 14 residues. Trimming took off 1 base at V and 3 bases at J, with 10 bases between the two ends. From germline, CDR1 is SGHNT and CDR2 YENEEA. CDR3: CASSLGGGDYEQYF. For the CDR3, the DNA is TGTGCCAGCAGCTTAGGGGGCGGAGACTACGAGCAGTACTTC.

This chain connects TRBV19 to TRBJ1-6; tentatively, D is TRBD1 (5 bases). This CDR3 comprises 16 residues. The V gene's germline CDR1 is LNHDA and CDR2 SQIVND (reference sequence). V was shortened by 5 bases and J by 4 bases, with 15 bases between the two germline ends. CDR3 in DNA: TGTGCCAGTAGTTCCGGGACTAATAGGTATAATTCACCCCTCCACTTT. This gives the protein CASSSGTNRYNSPLHF.

The genes are TRBV10-3 and TRBJ1-5; D possibly corresponds to TRBD1 (5 bases). V lost 3 bases, J lost 4 bases, and 7 bases lay in between. CDR1 and CDR2 (germline): ENHRY, SYGVKD. CDR3 length equals 13 residues. CDR3 amino acids: CAISDRVNQPQHF. Written as DNA, the CDR3 is TGTGCCATCAGTGACAGGGTGAATCAGCCCCAGCATTTT.

The chain has TRBV28 and TRBJ1-5; D possibly corresponds to TRBD1 (5 bases). V shed 3 bases and J shed 2 bases, with 11 bases lying between them. The CDR3 length is 15 residues. The germline V gene has CDR1 MDHEN and CDR2 SYDVKM. This chain's CDR3 is CASSFLDRRNQPQHF. The CDR3 nucleotides read TGTGCCAGCAGTTTCCTTGACAGACGCAATCAGCCCCAGCATTTT.

The chain combines TRBV4-1 with TRBJ1-3; possibly TRBD1 for D (6 bases). V lost 4 bases to trimming and J lost 2 bases, with 12 bases between them. The CDR3 sequence is 15 residues long. The germline gives CDR1 MGHRA, CDR2 YSYEKL. This chain's CDR3 is CASSRPGVTGNTIYF. CDR3 in DNA: TGCGCCAGCAGCCGCCCAGGGGTTACTGGAAACACCATATATTTT.

The genes are TRBV10-3 and TRBJ2-3, with 9 nucleotides matching TRBD1. Trimming took 10 bases from V and 4 from J; bases not matched to a gene: 9. The CDR3 length is 14 residues. From germline, CDR1 is ENHRY and CDR2 SYGVKD. In DNA, the CDR3 is TGTGCCACCCAGGACAGGGGATTAGCAGATACGCAGTATTTT. Amino acid sequence: CATQDRGLADTQYF.

The chain recombines TRBV6-5 with TRBJ2-7; D unclear. This CDR3 is 16 amino acids long. From germline, CDR1 is MNHEY and CDR2 SVGAGI. The V end was cut by 2 bases, the J end by 1 base, with 15 bases between. CDR3 sequence: CASSYGPPVKSYEQYF. As DNA, the CDR3 is TGTGCCAGCAGTTACGGCCCGCCAGTGAAATCCTACGAGCAGTACTTC.

The gene calls are TRBV10-1 and TRBJ1-3, with a tentative D call TRBD1 (6 bases). Trimming removed 10 bases from V and 2 bases from J, with 12 bases in between. The CDR3 length is 13 residues. Per germline, CDR1 WNHNN and CDR2 SYGVQD (reference sequence). CDR3 loop: CATPTGTGNTIYF. CDR3 DNA sequence: TGCGCCACCCCGACAGGAACTGGAAACACCATATATTTT.

This clone was detected a few times. The CDR3 sequence is CASVGDSSYEQYF. CDR3 nucleotide sequence: TGTGCCAGCGTAGGGGACAGTTCCTACGAGCAGTACTTC. V is TRBV28 and J is TRBJ2-7; 7 bases match TRBD1. The CDR3 consists of 13 residues. The J segment lost 1 base and the V segment lost 8 bases, leaving 5 bases of the junction unmatched. CDR1 is MDHEN and CDR2 is SYDVKM in the germline V gene.

The chain is built from TRBV7-3 and TRBJ2-1; 7 bases map to TRBD2. Trimming cost V 2 bases and J 4 bases; bases outside gene matches: 5. The germline V gene encodes CDR1 SGHTA and CDR2 FQGTGA. The CDR3 extends over 15 amino acids. The DNA of the CDR3 is TGTGCCAGCAGCTTACGATCAGCGGGGTACAATGAGCAGTTCTTC. It is translated as CASSLRSAGYNEQFF.

The V and J genes are TRBV5-1 and TRBJ2-2; D perhaps matches TRBD2 (7 bases). The V gene's germline CDR1 is SGHRS and CDR2 YFSETQ. CDR3 length equals 15 residues. V was clipped by 4 bases and J by 1 base, with 11 bases between them. The CDR3 nucleotides are TGCGCCAGCAGCCGGGGGGCTGAGAACACCGGGGAGCTGTTTTTT. Translating it yields CASSRGAENTGELFF.

For this clone: Other nucleotide sequences in the sample specify the same CDR3. The gene calls are TRBV5-6 and TRBJ1-1; D unresolved. The CDR3 has 14 amino acids. CDR1 is SGHDT and CDR2 is YYEEEE in the germline V gene. V lost 4 bases and J 3 bases, leaving 13 bases between the germline ends. The CDR3 nucleotides read TGTGCCAGCAGCCCTATTGACTTGGACACTGAAGCTTTCTTT. Amino acids: CASSPIDLDTEAFF. Using reference TRBV5-6 and TRBJ1-1 for the parts outside the CDR3, the full variable domain is DAGVTQSPTHLIKTRGQQVTLRCSPKSGHDTVSWYQQALGQGPQFIFQYYEEEERQRGNFPDRFSGHQFPNYSSELNVNALLLGDSALYLCASSPIDLDTEAFFGQGTRLTVV.

This chain uses TRBV19 with TRBJ1-4; 8 bases are a match to TRBD1. CDR3 length equals 14 residues. The germline CDR1 and CDR2 sequences are LNHDA and SQIVND (reference sequence). The V segment lost 7 bases and the J segment 8 bases; nucleotides outside the gene matches: 9. CDR3 residues: CASKPGGTGEKLFF. The CDR3 nucleotides read TGTGCCAGTAAACCCGGGGGGACAGGCGAAAAACTGTTTTTT.